The rows below give T cell receptor beta chains drawn from one sample of a study of CD8 T cells in ankylosing spondylitis. One entry per CDR3 protein, called by TCRdb with MiXCR from the 5' RACE reads. The data hold approximately 290,000 distinct CDR3 sequences, with more than 20% observed a single time. Sequencing was carried out using blood, either unsorted or a sorted T cell fraction (not recorded which). The receptors come from a female donor with ankylosing spondylitis or in good health (not recorded which). Both conserved end residues are part of each CDR3. Each record gives: CDR3 DNA, CDR3 protein, V gene, J gene, D gene, clone size. D genes are given only for firm matches. Clone size, where shown, is once, few, many, or a class for clones that have expanded.

TGTGCCAGCGCCGACGTCAATTCACCCCTCCACTTT	CASADVNSPLHF	TRBV27	TRBJ1-6	-	-
TGTGCCATCAGTGGCGGGAGCACCGGGGAGCTGTTTTTT	CAISGGSTGELFF	TRBV10-3	TRBJ2-2	TRBD2	few
TGTGCCAGCAGTGAATTCGGCAGTACCTACGAGCAGTACTTC	CASSEFGSTYEQYF	TRBV25-1	TRBJ2-7	-	few
TGTGCCTCACAGGGGTTCTCCTACGAGCAGTACTTC	CASQGFSYEQYF	TRBV10-3	TRBJ2-7	TRBD1	few
TGTGCCAGCAGTCGACCTAGCGGCACCGGGGAGCTGTTTTTT	CASSRPSGTGELFF	TRBV12-3/TRBV12-4	TRBJ2-2	TRBD2	few
TGTGCCAGCGTAGCGGGACGACAAGAGACCCAGTACTTC	CASVAGRQETQYF	TRBV2	TRBJ2-5	TRBD2	-
TGCAGCGTTGGACAGGGGGCAAGATATACTGAAGCTTTCTTT	CSVGQGARYTEAFF	TRBV29-1	TRBJ1-1	TRBD1	many
TGTGCCAGCAGTCCAAGAGCCACAGGGGGTGGCTACACCTTC	CASSPRATGGGYTF	TRBV12-3/TRBV12-4	TRBJ1-2	TRBD1	many
TGTGCCAGCACTCAATACTATGGCTACACCTTC	CASTQYYGYTF	TRBV28	TRBJ1-2	-	few
TGTGCCAGCAGTTACGGCTTATATCAGCCCCAGCATTTT	CASSYGLYQPQHF	TRBV6-2/TRBV6-3	TRBJ1-5	-	many
TGTGCCAGCAGCCGGGATCCCAACGAGCAGTACTTC	CASSRDPNEQYF	TRBV9	TRBJ2-7	-	few
TGCAGTGCTCTACAGGGTAGAGAGACCCAGTACTTC	CSALQGRETQYF	TRBV20-1	TRBJ2-5	-	-
TGCAGTGCCCCCAGGGGAGGAAATACGCAGTATTTT	CSAPRGGNTQYF	TRBV20-1	TRBJ2-3	-	-
TGTGCCACCAGTGATTCTGATGGGGGCTCCTACAATGAGCAGTTCTTC	CATSDSDGGSYNEQFF	TRBV24-1	TRBJ2-1	-	few
TGTGCCAGCCGTGGGGGAGGGCGGATCCCCTTCTTT	CASRGGGRIPFF	TRBV12-3/TRBV12-4	TRBJ1-1	-	-
TGTGCCATCAGCGAGGGTAATCAGCCCCAGCATTTT	CAISEGNQPQHF	TRBV10-3	TRBJ1-5	-	few
TGTGCCAGCAGCTTAGATTCTTGGGGGAGGGATGAGCAGTTCTTC	CASSLDSWGRDEQFF	TRBV7-6	TRBJ2-1	TRBD2	many